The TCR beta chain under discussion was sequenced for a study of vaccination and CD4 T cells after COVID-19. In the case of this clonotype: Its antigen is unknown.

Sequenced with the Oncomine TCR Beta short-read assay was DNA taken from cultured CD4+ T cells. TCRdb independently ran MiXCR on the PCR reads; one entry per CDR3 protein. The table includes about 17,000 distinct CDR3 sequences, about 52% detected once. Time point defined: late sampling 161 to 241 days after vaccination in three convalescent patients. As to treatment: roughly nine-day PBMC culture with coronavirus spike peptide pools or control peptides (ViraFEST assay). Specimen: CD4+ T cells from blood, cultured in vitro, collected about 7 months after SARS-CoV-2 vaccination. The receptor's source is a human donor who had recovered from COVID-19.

CDR3 DNA: TGTGCCAGCAGCCAAGATTTTGCGAGGAGGAACACTGAAGCTTTCTTT. It translates to CASSQDFARRNTEAFF. The J gene is TRBJ1-1, the V gene TRBV4-2; D not certain. Germline CDR1 LGHNA, CDR2 YNFKEQ. There are 16 residues in the CDR3. V shed 0 bases and J shed 1 base, with 12 bases lying between them.